This is a list of T cell receptor beta chains from one sample in a study of metastatic and nonmetastatic thyroid tumors. MiXCR reprocessed the PCR reads for TCRdb. The table records tens of thousands of clones, about 29% of them present only once. The source material was blood. All receptors derive from a female donor with papillary thyroid cancer or a benign thyroid nodule (not recorded which). Some clones in this sample may be carry-over from other donors' samples. Both conserved end residues are part of each CDR3. Fields, in order: clone size, D gene, J gene, V gene, CDR3 DNA, CDR3 protein. D genes are given only for firm matches. Clone sizes are given selectively: once, few, many, or a class where the clone is expanded.

many | TRBD2 | TRBJ2-2 | TRBV9 | TGTGCCAGCAGCGCCTCCGGGGGGGCGGACACCGGGGAGCTGTTTTTT | CASSASGGADTGELFF
few | TRBD1 | TRBJ2-1 | TRBV10-3 | TGTGCCACGGGACAGTGGTCAAATGAGCAGTTCTTC | CATGQWSNEQFF
many | NA | TRBJ2-1 | TRBV24-1 | TGTGCCACCAGTGATAAACGAGCCTCCTACAATGAGCAGTTCTTC | CATSDKRASYNEQFF
few | NA | TRBJ2-1 | TRBV6-1 | TGTGCCAGCATTGAAGAACCTGTACTAGCAGAGAATGAGCAGTTCTTC | CASIEEPVLAENEQFF
many | NA | TRBJ1-2 | TRBV20-1 | TGCAGTGCCGATCCCGGGACGGACAGCCTTAACTATGGCTACACCTTC | CSADPGTDSLNYGYTF
NA | NA | TRBJ2-7 | TRBV4-3 | TGCGCCAGCAGCCATTCAGGGGGAGGGGGCTACGAGCAGTACTTC | CASSHSGGGGYEQYF
many | NA | TRBJ1-3 | TRBV7-2 | TGTGCCAGCAGCTTATGGATAGGACACCGAAGCTCTGGAAACACCATATATTTT | CASSLWIGHRSSGNTIYF
many | TRBD1 | TRBJ2-1 | TRBV24-1 | TGTGCCACCAGTGACCCGACAGGGGAGGTTGAGCAGTTCTTC | CATSDPTGEVEQFF
NA | TRBD2 | TRBJ2-7 | TRBV7-2 | TGTGCCAGCAGCTCTCGGGCGGGAGCCTACGAGCAGTACTTC | CASSSRAGAYEQYF
NA | TRBD2 | TRBJ2-1 | TRBV5-1 | TGCGCCAGCAGCCTGGACGGGGGGTCCCACAATGAGCAGTTCTTC | CASSLDGGSHNEQFF
many | NA | TRBJ2-5 | TRBV18 | TGTGCCAGCTCACCCAGTCAGGAGACCCAGTACTTC | CASSPSQETQYF
medium-sized | TRBD1 | TRBJ2-7 | TRBV10-1 | TGCGCCAGCCAACCCCCAGGGGGTGACGAGCAGTACTTC | CASQPPGGDEQYF
many | TRBD1 | TRBJ2-1 | TRBV19 | TGTGCCAGTAGTATTGCCGGACAGGGGGTCAATGAGCAGTTCTTC | CASSIAGQGVNEQFF
medium-sized | NA | TRBJ2-7 | TRBV6-5 | TGTGCCAGCAGTTACCAACCGGGCAGGGCGGCCTACGAGCAGTACTTC | CASSYQPGRAAYEQYF
many | NA | TRBJ2-5 | TRBV12-3/TRBV12-4 | TGTGCCAGCAGTTTACCCGACAGTCAAGAGACCCAGTACTTC | CASSLPDSQETQYF
few | NA | TRBJ1-2 | TRBV12-3/TRBV12-4 | TGTGCCAGCAGTGAGGACTCTGGCTACACCTTC | CASSEDSGYTF
many | NA | TRBJ1-1 | TRBV7-8 | TGTGCCAGCAGCCCCCACCCCGGGGGCACTGAAGCTTTCTTT | CASSPHPGGTEAFF
many | NA | TRBJ1-4 | TRBV6-1 | TGTGCCAGCAGTGACTCCGGGACGGACCTGTTTTTT | CASSDSGTDLFF
many | NA | TRBJ2-3 | TRBV19 | TGTGCCAGTAGTATAGCTAGCGGCACAGATACGCAGTATTTT | CASSIASGTDTQYF
many | NA | TRBJ1-2 | TRBV28 | TGTGCCAGCAGTTTAGTTAGCGGGCTATGGGGCTACACCTTC | CASSLVSGLWGYTF
few | NA | TRBJ1-2 | TRBV10-2 | TGCGCCAGCAGTGCTTCCGGAGACCTAGGGGTCTACTATGGCTACACCTTC | CASSASGDLGVYYGYTF
many | NA | TRBJ1-1 | TRBV12-3/TRBV12-4 | TGTGCCAGCGGACCTTACACTGAAGCTTTCTTT | CASGPYTEAFF
medium-sized | NA | TRBJ2-7 | TRBV20-1 | TGCAGTGCTCGAAGACCAACAGGGCTCGAGCAGTACTTC | CSARRPTGLEQYF
many | NA | TRBJ2-1 | TRBV9 | TGTGCCAGCAGCGTTGCTAGCGACACCTACAATGAGCAGTTCTTC | CASSVASDTYNEQFF
many | TRBD1 | TRBJ2-2 | TRBV19 | TGTGCCAGTAGTTTTCGGACAGGGACGAACACCGGGGAGCTGTTTTTT | CASSFRTGTNTGELFF
many | NA | TRBJ1-6 | TRBV7-2 | TGTGCCAGCAGCTTAGACGGTTTAAAGTCACCCCTCCACTTT | CASSLDGLKSPLHF
NA | TRBD1 | TRBJ2-3 | TRBV7-8 | TGTGCCAGCATCTTCGACAGGGGCACAGATACGCAGTATTTT | CASIFDRGTDTQYF
few | NA | TRBJ1-1 | TRBV5-1 | TGCGCCAGCAGCTTTACTGTCTCGGCTGAAGCTTTCTTT | CASSFTVSAEAFF
few | TRBD1 | TRBJ2-7 | TRBV6-2/TRBV6-3 | TGTGCCAGCAGTTACTCACAGGGGGCAACCTACGAGCAGTACTTC | CASSYSQGATYEQYF
many | TRBD1 | TRBJ2-3 | TRBV12-3/TRBV12-4 | TGTGCCAGCAGCCCTGCCGCGGGGACAGGGGCAGATACGCAGTATTTT | CASSPAAGTGADTQYF
many | NA | TRBJ2-2 | TRBV6-2/TRBV6-3 | TGTGCCAGCAGTTCTCGTCTGGCCGGGGAGCTGTTTTTT | CASSSRLAGELFF
NA | TRBD1 | TRBJ2-7 | TRBV12-3/TRBV12-4 | TGTGCCAGCAGTTCCAGACAGGGAGACAGCGAGCAGTACTTC | CASSSRQGDSEQYF
many | TRBD1 | TRBJ1-1 | TRBV2 | TGTGCCAGCATCTACAATCCGGGACAGGGGGCTACTGAAGCTTTCTTT | CASIYNPGQGATEAFF
NA | NA | TRBJ2-7 | TRBV28 | TGTGCCAGAAGTTTATCAAGGCCTGGGGAGCAGTACTTC | CARSLSRPGEQYF
NA | NA | TRBJ1-1 | TRBV20-1 | TGCAGTGCCACCCGGGACGCCGAAACTGAAGCTTTCTTT | CSATRDAETEAFF
few | TRBD2 | TRBJ2-5 | TRBV29-1 | TGCAGCACCACCGGGACTAGCGTTAAGGAGACCCAGTACTTC | CSTTGTSVKETQYF
many | TRBD2 | TRBJ2-3 | TRBV18 | TGTGCCAGCTCACCACGGCTAGCGGGGGGGGAAGATACGCAGTATTTT | CASSPRLAGGEDTQYF
many | NA | TRBJ2-5 | TRBV20-1 | TGCAGTGCTCCGTCCGTGAGTTGGGAGACCCAGTACTTC | CSAPSVSWETQYF
NA | NA | TRBJ2-2 | TRBV4-1 | TGCGCCAGCAGCCCTACGGACTCCAACACCGGGGAGCTGTTTTTT | CASSPTDSNTGELFF
NA | NA | TRBJ2-5 | TRBV20-1 | TGCAGTGCTAGAAAAGGGGTTACTGAGACCCAGTACTTC | CSARKGVTETQYF
medium-sized | NA | TRBJ1-6 | TRBV4-1 | TGCGCCAGCAGCCAAGAAAGGAGTTCACCCCTCCACTTT | CASSQERSSPLHF
NA | TRBD1 | TRBJ2-3 | TRBV6-1 | TGTGCCAGCAGACAGGGGTCAGATACGCAGAATTTT | CASRQGSDTQNF
many | TRBD2 | TRBJ2-1 | TRBV7-3 | TGTGCCAGCAGCTGGGGACTAGCGGGGGGGAATGAGCAGTTCTTC | CASSWGLAGGNEQFF
few | NA | TRBJ2-7 | TRBV24-1 | TGTGCCACCAGTTTCGGAGACACAGGGCAAGACGAGCAGTACTTC | CATSFGDTGQDEQYF
few | NA | TRBJ1-2 | TRBV6-1 | TGTGCCAGCAGAGTCCCGGGTACATTAGCTAACTATGGCTACACCTTC | CASRVPGTLANYGYTF
NA | NA | TRBJ2-7 | TRBV5-1 | TGCGCCAGCAGTTTCCCCCAAACGGGTACAAGAGACGAGCAGTACTTC | CASSFPQTGTRDEQYF
many | TRBD1 | TRBJ2-3 | TRBV7-2 | TGTGCCAGCAGCTTAACCCAGGGGGTAGATACGCAGTATTTT | CASSLTQGVDTQYF
once | NA | TRBJ2-1 | TRBV11-1 | TGTGCCAGCAGCTCCGCCGGGTCTTCCCTGGGGAATGAGAAGTTCTTC | CASSSAGSSLGNEKFF
many | NA | TRBJ2-2 | TRBV7-2 | TGTGCCAGCAGCCCGACCAATTCCGGGGAGCTGTTTTTT | CASSPTNSGELFF
many | NA | TRBJ1-1 | TRBV5-1 | TGCGCCAGCAGCTTGGCCGGAGGGGGCACTGAAGCTTTCTTT | CASSLAGGGTEAFF
many | NA | TRBJ2-1 | TRBV2 | TGTGCCAGCAGAGCCTCAGGAGAGCAGTTCTTC | CASRASGEQFF
many | TRBD2 | TRBJ2-5 | TRBV28 | TGTGCCAGCAGGCGACTAGCGGGGCAAGAGACCCAGTACTTC | CASRRLAGQETQYF
many | NA | TRBJ1-6 | TRBV5-4 | TGCGCCAGCAGCTTGCAGGTGTACTCACCCCTCCACTTT | CASSLQVYSPLHF
medium-sized | NA | TRBJ1-1 | TRBV6-5 | TGTGCCAGCAGTTACGGAACTTGGACGGTGAACACTGAAGCTTTCTTT | CASSYGTWTVNTEAFF
many | NA | TRBJ1-5 | TRBV6-4 | TGTGCCAGCAGGCGGGAGGGCAATAGCAATCAGCCCCAGCATTTT | CASRREGNSNQPQHF